The rows below give T cell receptor beta chains drawn from one sample of a study of cytomegalovirus exposure and HLA in healthy donors. TCRdb's table, derived via immunoSEQ multiplex PCR, lists solely in-frame clones and lacks some. The sample includes under 75,000 clones, about 67% of them seen just once. The material sequenced was PBMCs. Receptors originate from a human donor in good health. The CDR3 runs from the conserved cysteine through the conserved F or W. The order of the fields is J gene, clone size, D gene, V gene, CDR3 DNA, CDR3 protein. D genes are given only for firm matches. Size is omitted from some rows. Given values are once, few, many or a class for expanded clones.

TRBJ1-2,NA,TRBD1,TRBV9,TGTGCCAGCAGCTCAGACAGGGTCTACTATGGCTACACCTTC,CASSSDRVYYGYTF
TRBJ1-2,once,NA,TRBV28,TGTGGCACGAGGAGGGGAATCTATGGCTACACCTTC,CGTRRGIYGYTF
TRBJ2-7,NA,TRBD2,TRBV5-5,TGTGCCAGCAGCTTGGTAGGGACGGGGGGGGGAAGGGACGAGCAGTACTTC,CASSLVGTGGGRDEQYF
TRBJ2-7,NA,TRBD2,TRBV4-2,TGTGCCAGCAGCCAAGCCTCAAGCGGGAGGTCCTACGAGCAGTACTTC,CASSQASSGRSYEQYF
TRBJ2-3,NA,TRBD2,TRBV14,TGTGCCAGCAGCCAAGTGACTAGCCATAGCACAGATACGCAGTATTTT,CASSQVTSHSTDTQYF
TRBJ1-2,NA,NA,TRBV5-1,TGCGCCAGCAGCTTTTCAGGGGTTAACTATGGCTACACCTTC,CASSFSGVNYGYTF
TRBJ2-7,NA,TRBD1,TRBV5-6,TGTGCCAGCAGCTCGACCGGGACAGGGGTGGTCCCCTACGAGCAGTACTTC,CASSSTGTGVVPYEQYF
TRBJ1-5,NA,NA,TRBV6-1,TGTGCCAGCAGAGTGGACAGCACGAGCAATCAGCCCCAGCATTTT,CASRVDSTSNQPQHF
TRBJ2-7,NA,TRBD2,TRBV7-8,TGTGCCAGCAGCTCACTTGTAGCGGGAGTTTACGAGCAGTACTTC,CASSSLVAGVYEQYF
TRBJ1-4,NA,NA,TRBV11-2,TGTGCCAGCAGCTCTGGAGGCGGGGAGAAACTGTTTTTT,CASSSGGGEKLFF
TRBJ2-7,NA,NA,TRBV29-1,TGCAGCGTTGAACTAGTCGACGAGCAGTACTTC,CSVELVDEQYF
TRBJ2-6,few,NA,TRBV29-1,TGCAGCGTTGCAGGGCATGGCCTCTCTGGGGCCAACGTCCTGACTTTC,CSVAGHGLSGANVLTF
TRBJ1-2,few,NA,TRBV6-5,TGTGCCACCGGGAGTAACTATGGCTACACCTTC,CATGSNYGYTF
TRBJ2-2,few,TRBD1,TRBV6-4,TGTGCCAGCAGTGCCTTGTGGACAGGGGGTGCCGGGGAGCTGTTTTTT,CASSALWTGGAGELFF
TRBJ2-1,once,NA,TRBV10-2,TGCGCCAGCAGCGAGGGGGAGGTCTCCTACAATGAGCAGTTCTTC,CASSEGEVSYNEQFF
TRBJ2-5,NA,NA,TRBV7-6,TGTGCCAGCAGCTTCGCGAGGAAGGAGACCCAGTACTTC,CASSFARKETQYF
TRBJ2-5,NA,NA,TRBV5-1,TGCGCCAGCAGCGGAGGGCCCAGCGGCCAAGGAGAGACCCAGTACTTC,CASSGGPSGQGETQYF
TRBJ1-5,NA,NA,TRBV30,TGTGCCTGGAGTGTACGGGGTCGGCCCCAGCATTTT,CAWSVRGRPQHF
TRBJ2-1,few,NA,TRBV5-1,TGCGCCAGCAGCTTGGAAGGAGGGAATGAGCAGTTCTTC,CASSLEGGNEQFF
TRBJ2-1,NA,TRBD2,TRBV4-1,TGCGCCAGCAGCCTTGAACTAGCGGGAGGGAGCGATGAGCAGTTCTTC,CASSLELAGGSDEQFF
TRBJ2-7,NA,NA,TRBV27,TGTGCCAGCAGTCCAAACCCACAGGGCTCCTACGAGCAGTACTTC,CASSPNPQGSYEQYF
TRBJ1-1,NA,NA,TRBV28,TGTGCCAGCAGTCCCTTAGGGAGGGAAGAGTCAACTTTCTTT,CASSPLGREESTFF
TRBJ1-1,NA,NA,TRBV27,TGTGCCAGCAGGGTGCCCGGGACATCAGGCACTGAAGCTTTCTTT,CASRVPGTSGTEAFF
TRBJ2-2,NA,TRBD2,TRBV18,TGTGCCAGCTCACGTGCGGGAGGGAACACCGGGGAGCTGTTTTTT,CASSRAGGNTGELFF
TRBJ2-7,NA,TRBD1,TRBV6-5,TGTGCCAGCAGTTACGGGACAGCGACCTACGAGCAGTACTTC,CASSYGTATYEQYF
TRBJ2-1,few,NA,TRBV5-1,TGCGCCAGCACCCAAACAGGTGCCAACAATGAGCAGTTCTTC,CASTQTGANNEQFF
TRBJ2-1,few,NA,TRBV6-4,TGTGCCAGCAGTGACTCGGGAGCTACCTCCTACAATGAGCAGTTCTTC,CASSDSGATSYNEQFF
TRBJ2-3,NA,NA,TRBV9,TGTGCCAGCAGCCCTCGACTTGGCCATACGCAGTATTTT,CASSPRLGHTQYF
TRBJ1-1,NA,NA,TRBV30,TGTGCCTGGAGCCGGACAGAAGGAACTGAAGCTTTCTTT,CAWSRTEGTEAFF
TRBJ1-1,NA,NA,TRBV5-1,TGCGCCAGCAGCTTGGTTGAGGTTTCGAATAGCAAAGGAGCTTTCTTT,CASSLVEVSNSKGAFF
TRBJ1-5,NA,TRBD1,TRBV4-1,TGCGCCAGCAGCCCGGATAGACAGGGCAGCAATCAGCCCCAGCATTTT,CASSPDRQGSNQPQHF
TRBJ2-2,NA,NA,TRBV11-2,TGTGCCAGCAGCTCCCGGCCCTCTGGGGGCCCCACCGGGGAGCTGTTTTTT,CASSSRPSGGPTGELFF
TRBJ1-1,few,NA,TRBV30,TGTGCCTGGAGTGTAGACCCTCCAGGGGCCACTGAAGCTTTCTTT,CAWSVDPPGATEAFF
TRBJ2-7,NA,NA,TRBV6-5,TGTGCCACCTCCACAGGGAACGAGCAGTACTTC,CATSTGNEQYF
TRBJ2-5,NA,TRBD2,TRBV9,TGTGCCAGCAGCGTCACCGGACTAGCCCAAGGGGAGACCCAGTACTTC,CASSVTGLAQGETQYF
TRBJ2-3,NA,TRBD2,TRBV12-5,TGTGCTAGTGGTACTAGCGGGCCCCCGGTGAATACGCAGTATTTT,CASGTSGPPVNTQYF
TRBJ1-4,NA,TRBD1,TRBV27,TGTGCCAGCGGGACGGGACAGGGTCGCCTCAATGAAAAACTGTTTTTT,CASGTGQGRLNEKLFF
TRBJ2-7,NA,TRBD2,TRBV7-8,TGTGCCAGCAGCTTAGGACCGGGACTAGCGTCCTACGAGCAGTACTTC,CASSLGPGLASYEQYF
TRBJ2-1,NA,NA,TRBV4-2,TGTGCCAGCAGCCAAGATTGGGACTCCACTCCCAATGAGCAGTTCTTC,CASSQDWDSTPNEQFF
TRBJ1-2,NA,TRBD1,TRBV6-1,TGTGCCAGCAGCCAAGGACAGGGGGTCGGGGGCTACACCTTC,CASSQGQGVGGYTF
TRBJ2-7,NA,NA,TRBV5-1,TGCGCCAGCAGCTTAGCAGGGGAGAGACCCTACGAGCAGTACTTC,CASSLAGERPYEQYF
TRBJ2-7,NA,NA,TRBV5-1,TGCGCCAGCAGTGAAACAGGTCTAAACGAGCAGTACTTC,CASSETGLNEQYF
TRBJ1-1,NA,NA,TRBV5-1,TGCGCCAGCAGCCCAGGAGGGGTTTCAGACACTGAAGCTTTCTTT,CASSPGGVSDTEAFF
TRBJ2-7,once,NA,TRBV4-1,TGCGCCAGCTCCTCCGTACCGGGGGGCAACTACGAGCAGTACTTC,CASSSVPGGNYEQYF
TRBJ2-7,NA,NA,TRBV5-5,TGTGCCAGCAGCTTGAGGGACACCTACGAGCAGTACTTC,CASSLRDTYEQYF
TRBJ2-7,once,TRBD2,TRBV25-1,TGTGCCAGCAGTGACCCTCCCAGCGGGAGCTTACCACACGAGCAGTACTTC,CASSDPPSGSLPHEQYF
TRBJ2-5,NA,TRBD2,TRBV10-2,TGCGCCAGCAGTGACAGCGGGAGACAACAAGAGACCCAGTACTTC,CASSDSGRQQETQYF
TRBJ2-5,NA,NA,TRBV30,TGTGCCTGGAGTGTACGGCGGCCAACGTACTTC,CAWSVRRPTYF